A selection of T cell receptor beta chains follows, all from one sample in a study of graft-versus-host responses after intestinal transplantation. Their antigens remain unidentified. Data came from immunoSEQ multiplex PCR; TCRdb stores just in-frame clones and leaves some out. The sample lists 90,000 to 130,000 clones; roughly 92% were seen once. The sample here was unstimulated CD4+ T cells sorted from spleen or lymph node cells, taken before transplant. All receptors derive from a human donor who was the organ donor for an intestinal transplant. The CDR3 runs from the conserved cysteine through the conserved F or W. D genes are given only for firm matches. The size entry is marked missing in some rows and otherwise reads once, few, many or a size class.

TRBJ1-1	NA	NA	TRBV7-2	TGTGCCAGCAGCCCAGGGACAAAGAACACTGAAGCTTTCTTT	CASSPGTKNTEAFF
TRBJ2-1	NA	TRBD2	TRBV4-2	TGTGCCAGCAGCCAAGACATCGGGGCTAGCGGGAGTTCCTACAATGAGCAGTTCTTC	CASSQDIGASGSSYNEQFF
TRBJ2-7	NA	TRBD2	TRBV5-1	TGCGCCAGCAGTGCGGGAGGGCCGTCCGAGCAGTACTTC	CASSAGGPSEQYF
TRBJ1-1	NA	NA	TRBV21-1	TGTGCCAGCAGCAACGCCGGCCTTAGGGCTGAAGCTTTCTTT	CASSNAGLRAEAFF
TRBJ2-7	NA	TRBD2	TRBV11-2	TGTGCCAGCAGCCGAGGACTAGCAGACTTCTACGAGCAGTACTTC	CASSRGLADFYEQYF
TRBJ2-5	NA	NA	TRBV5-4	TGTGCCAGCAGCTTTCTCGGGGCGGTGGAGACCCAGTACTTC	CASSFLGAVETQYF
TRBJ2-3	NA	NA	TRBV5-1	TGCGCCAGCAGCTTGTCCGTCCCGGGAGTAGCAGATACGCAGTATTTT	CASSLSVPGVADTQYF
TRBJ1-1	NA	NA	TRBV6-6	TGTGCCAGCAGAGACAGGAACACTGAAGCTTTCTTT	CASRDRNTEAFF
TRBJ2-2	NA	NA	TRBV2	TGTGCCAGCAGTGACAGGACTCTCAGCACCGGGGAGCTGTTTTTT	CASSDRTLSTGELFF
TRBJ2-5	NA	TRBD1	TRBV19	TGTGCCAGTAGCCAGGACAGGCAAGAGACCCAGTACTTC	CASSQDRQETQYF
TRBJ2-7	NA	TRBD2	TRBV6-5	TGTGCCAGCAGTTACAAAGGTAGCGGGGGCTCCTACGAGCAGTACTTC	CASSYKGSGGSYEQYF
TRBJ1-2	once	NA	TRBV7-9	TGTGCCAGCAGCTTGAGGTTGGGCTATGGCTACACCTTC	CASSLRLGYGYTF
TRBJ2-5	NA	NA	TRBV6-6	TGTGCCAGCCCTAATAGGTACGAGACCCAGTACTTC	CASPNRYETQYF
TRBJ2-5	NA	NA	TRBV7-2	TGTGCCAGCAGCCGCAAGATAGGCCCCGAGACCCAGTACTTC	CASSRKIGPETQYF
TRBJ2-2	NA	TRBD2	TRBV27	TGTGCCAGCAGTTTAACTAGCGGAGTCACCGGGGAGCTGTTTTTT	CASSLTSGVTGELFF
TRBJ2-7	NA	NA	TRBV11-2	TGTGCCAGCAGCTACGCATACGGACTCCACATCTCCTACGAGCAGTACTTC	CASSYAYGLHISYEQYF
TRBJ1-1	NA	NA	TRBV27	TGTGCCAGCAGGGAGGGGGGAAGGACTGAAGCTTTCTTT	CASREGGRTEAFF
TRBJ2-7	NA	NA	TRBV7-2	TGTGCCAGCAGTAAGGGTGCATTCCCCACCTACGAGCAGTACTTC	CASSKGAFPTYEQYF
TRBJ2-5	NA	NA	TRBV15	TGTGCCACCAGCAGAGTCCCCCAAGGGGAGACCCAGTACTTC	CATSRVPQGETQYF
TRBJ1-4	NA	TRBD1	TRBV28	TGTGCCAGCAGCACCAAGGGACAGGGGTCGGAAAAACTGTTTTTT	CASSTKGQGSEKLFF
TRBJ2-3	NA	NA	TRBV27	TGTGCCAGCAGTTTGAGGGCGGGCACGTTAGATACGCAGTATTTT	CASSLRAGTLDTQYF
TRBJ2-1	NA	NA	TRBV19	TGTGCCAGTAGTGAACGACGGGACTCCTACAATGAGCAGTTCTTC	CASSERRDSYNEQFF
TRBJ1-3	few	NA	TRBV4-2	TGTGCCAGCAGCCAAGTATTCGGGGCTGGAAACACCATATATTTT	CASSQVFGAGNTIYF
TRBJ2-5	NA	NA	TRBV28	TGTGCCAGCAGTTCTCGGGCCACCGGACAAGAGACCCAGTACTTC	CASSSRATGQETQYF
TRBJ2-7	NA	NA	TRBV6-5	TGTGCCAGCAGAGCCCCTTTCCCCCCCTACGAGCAGTACTTC	CASRAPFPPYEQYF
TRBJ2-1	few	NA	TRBV30	TGTGCTGAGGGAACTAGAAATATTCCCCATGAGCAGTTCTTC	CAEGTRNIPHEQFF
TRBJ1-2	NA	NA	TRBV10-3	TGTGCCAGTACAGGGAGAGCTAACTATGGCTACACCTTC	CASTGRANYGYTF
TRBJ1-3	few	TRBD1	TRBV19	TGTGCCGCAGGAGACAGGGGATCTGGAAACACCATATATTTT	CAAGDRGSGNTIYF
TRBJ2-3	NA	NA	TRBV7-3	TGTGCCAGCAGCGCCTTCGGAGGGAGGGGGGTAGACACAGATACGCAGTATTTT	CASSAFGGRGVDTDTQYF
TRBJ2-7	NA	NA	TRBV18	TGTGCCAGCTCACCATCGCGGGGCTACGAGCAGTACTTC	CASSPSRGYEQYF
TRBJ2-3	NA	NA	TRBV5-4	TGTGCCAGCAGCTTTTTAGGGGCCCCGAGCACAGATACGCAGTATTTT	CASSFLGAPSTDTQYF
TRBJ2-3	NA	TRBD1	TRBV5-1	TGCGCCAGCAGCTTGGTGGACAGGGGAACAGATACGCAGTATTTT	CASSLVDRGTDTQYF
TRBJ1-3	NA	NA	TRBV14	TGTGCCAGCAGCCAAGAGAGAGGTTGGACCATATATTTT	CASSQERGWTIYF
TRBJ2-6	NA	TRBD1	TRBV7-2	TGTGCCAGCAGCTTAGGGGGACAGCCCGGGGCCAACGTCCTGACTTTC	CASSLGGQPGANVLTF
TRBJ1-5	NA	NA	TRBV29-1	TGCAGCGTTGACCTCCCTTTCCTACGCAATCAGCCCCAGCATTTT	CSVDLPFLRNQPQHF
TRBJ2-3	NA	NA	TRBV11-1	TGTGCCAGCAGCTTAGACAGGGTCACAGATACGCAGTATTTT	CASSLDRVTDTQYF
TRBJ2-7	NA	TRBD2	TRBV4-2	TGTGCCAGCAGCCAATCGACTAGCGACTTCTACGAGCAGTACTTC	CASSQSTSDFYEQYF
TRBJ2-5	NA	TRBD2	TRBV5-1	TGCGCCAGCAGCTCGAGCGGGACTATAAGATTAGAGACCCAGTACTTC	CASSSSGTIRLETQYF
TRBJ1-1	NA	NA	TRBV29-1	TGCAGCGTTGAAGGTCGGCAGTTAGGGACTGAAGCTTTCTTT	CSVEGRQLGTEAFF
TRBJ2-1	NA	TRBD1	TRBV28	TGTGCCAGCAGGACAGGGGGCAATGAGCAGTTCTTC	CASRTGGNEQFF
TRBJ1-2	few	TRBD1	TRBV30	TGTGCCTGGAGTGACGTCCCGGGACAGAACTATGGCTACACCTTC	CAWSDVPGQNYGYTF
TRBJ2-2	NA	NA	TRBV2	TGTGCCAGCAGAATCTCTACCACCGGGGAGCTGTTTTTT	CASRISTTGELFF
TRBJ2-7	NA	NA	TRBV30	TGTGCCTCCCTCGGGGCGGAGGGGCGAAACTACGAGCAGTACTTC	CASLGAEGRNYEQYF
TRBJ2-5	NA	TRBD1	TRBV6-5	TGTGCCAGCAGCCCTGGGACAGACCAAGAGACCCAGTACTTC	CASSPGTDQETQYF
TRBJ1-2	once	NA	TRBV30	TGTGCCTGGGAGAGGGGAGAAGGCGGGCATGGCTACACCTTC	CAWERGEGGHGYTF
TRBJ2-7	NA	NA	TRBV6-6	TGTGCCAGCAGTTACCCCCCGCCGACCTCCTACGAGCAGTACTTC	CASSYPPPTSYEQYF
TRBJ2-4	NA	NA	TRBV2	TGTGCCAGCAGGAGGGACATTCAGTACTTC	CASRRDIQYF
TRBJ2-2	NA	NA	TRBV6-6	TGTGCCAGCAGTTACTCGCGCGGGGAGCTGTTTTTT	CASSYSRGELFF
TRBJ1-2	NA	TRBD1	TRBV5-5	TGTGCCAGCAGCTGGGAGACAGGGGCGAACTATGGCTACACCTTC	CASSWETGANYGYTF
TRBJ2-7	NA	TRBD1	TRBV7-2	TGTGCCAGCAGCTTAGGGACAGGGAGCTCCTACGAGCAGTACTTC	CASSLGTGSSYEQYF
TRBJ2-7	NA	NA	TRBV6-5	TGTGCCAGCAGTTCCCCCGGGCCTGGCTACGAGCAGTACTTC	CASSSPGPGYEQYF